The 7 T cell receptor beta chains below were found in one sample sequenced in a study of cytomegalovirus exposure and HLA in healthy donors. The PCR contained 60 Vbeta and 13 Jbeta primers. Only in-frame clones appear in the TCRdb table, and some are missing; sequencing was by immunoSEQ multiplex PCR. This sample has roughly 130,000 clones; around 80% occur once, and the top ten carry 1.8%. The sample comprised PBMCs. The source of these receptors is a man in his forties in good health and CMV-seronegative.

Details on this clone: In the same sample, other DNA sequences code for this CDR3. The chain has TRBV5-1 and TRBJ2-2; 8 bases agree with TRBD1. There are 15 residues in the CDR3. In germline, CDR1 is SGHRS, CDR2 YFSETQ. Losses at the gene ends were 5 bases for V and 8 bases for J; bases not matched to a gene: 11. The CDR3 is CASSTTGVDTGELFF. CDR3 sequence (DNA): TGCGCCAGCAGTACGACAGGGGTCGATACTGGGGAGCTGTTTTTT.

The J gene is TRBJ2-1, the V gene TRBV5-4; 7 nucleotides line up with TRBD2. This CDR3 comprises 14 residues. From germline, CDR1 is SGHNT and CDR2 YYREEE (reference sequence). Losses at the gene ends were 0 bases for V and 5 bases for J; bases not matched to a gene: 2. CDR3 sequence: CASSLGLADNEQFF. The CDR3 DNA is TGTGCCAGCAGCTTGGGGCTAGCGGACAATGAGCAGTTCTTC.

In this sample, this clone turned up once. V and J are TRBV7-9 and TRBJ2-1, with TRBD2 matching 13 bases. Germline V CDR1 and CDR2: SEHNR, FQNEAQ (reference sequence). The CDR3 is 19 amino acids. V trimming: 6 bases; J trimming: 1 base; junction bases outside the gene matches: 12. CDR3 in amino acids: CASRPGLAGNTGSYNEQFF. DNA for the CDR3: TGTGCCAGCAGGCCGGGACTAGCGGGAAACACGGGGTCCTACAATGAGCAGTTCTTC.

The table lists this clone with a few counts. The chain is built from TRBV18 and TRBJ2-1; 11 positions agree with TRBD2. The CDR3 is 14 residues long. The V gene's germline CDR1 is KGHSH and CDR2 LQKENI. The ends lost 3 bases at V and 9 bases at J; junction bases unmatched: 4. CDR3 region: CASSPLAGGGEQFF. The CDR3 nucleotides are TGTGCCAGCTCACCCCTAGCGGGGGGTGGTGAGCAGTTCTTC. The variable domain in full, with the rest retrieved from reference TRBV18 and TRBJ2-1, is NAGVMQNPRHLVRRRGQEARLRCSPMKGHSHVYWYRQLPEEGLKFMVYLQKENIIDESGMPKERFSAEFPKEGPSILRIQQVVRGDSAAYFCASSPLAGGGEQFFGPGTRLTVL.

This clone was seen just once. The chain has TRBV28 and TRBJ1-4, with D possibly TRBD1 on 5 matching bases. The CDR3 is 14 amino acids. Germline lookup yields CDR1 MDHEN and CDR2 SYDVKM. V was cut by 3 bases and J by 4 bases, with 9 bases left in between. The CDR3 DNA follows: TGTGCCAGCAGTTTGGGGGGTGATAATGAAAAACTGTTTTTT. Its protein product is CASSLGGDNEKLFF.

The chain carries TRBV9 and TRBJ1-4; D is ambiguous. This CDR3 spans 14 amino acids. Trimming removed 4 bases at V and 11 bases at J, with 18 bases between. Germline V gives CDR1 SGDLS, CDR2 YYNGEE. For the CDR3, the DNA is TGTGCCAGCAGCCCTGATAATCATATGAGGAAACTGTTTTTT. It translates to CASSPDNHMRKLFF.

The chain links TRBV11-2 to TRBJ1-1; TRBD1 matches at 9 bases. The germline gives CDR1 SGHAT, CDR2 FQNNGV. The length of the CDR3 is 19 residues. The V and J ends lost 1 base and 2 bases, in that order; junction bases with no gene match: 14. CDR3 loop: CASSLGPGTGFIPNTEAFF. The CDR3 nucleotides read TGTGCCAGCAGCTTAGGGCCCGGGACAGGGTTTATCCCCAACACTGAAGCTTTCTTT.